Presented here are 20 T cell receptor beta chains from one specimen sequenced in a study of CD8+ T cells in alopecia areata. RNA extraction and reverse transcription yielded cDNA as sequencing template. Assay: immunoSEQ multiplex PCR; the TCRdb copy retains only in-frame clones and omits some. The sample holds approximately 42,000 clones, about 71% seen once. The treatment is: oral pan-JAK inhibitor, 5-10 mg twice daily. This sample comprised CD8+ T cells sorted from blood, obtained at week 4, from a patient treated with tofacitinib. These receptor sequences come from a human donor with alopecia areata.

This chain links TRBV29-1 with TRBJ2-3; 9 bases map to TRBD1. Germline V gives CDR1 SQVTM, CDR2 ANQGSEA. J lost 2 bases, V lost 2 bases, and 5 bases had no gene match. The CDR3 sequence is 15 residues long. The CDR3 spells CSVENRGRDTDTQYF. In nucleotides, the CDR3 is TGCAGCGTTGAAAACAGGGGGCGGGACACAGATACGCAGTATTTT.

The chain has TRBV14 and TRBJ2-1, with 8 positions matching TRBD2. CDR3 length: 21 amino acids. The trim removed 5 bases at V and 0 bases at J, leaving 21 bases unmatched. Germline V gives CDR1 SGHDN, CDR2 FVKESK. The CDR3 nucleotides read TGTGCCAGCAGCGCGATCATCTCCGGGACTAGGCCGGAAAACTCCTACAATGAGCAGTTCTTC. It codes for CASSAIISGTRPENSYNEQFF. Drawing the rest from reference TRBV14 and TRBJ2-1, the complete variable domain is EAGVTQFPSHSVIEKGQTVTLRCDPISGHDNLYWYRRVMGKEIKFLLHFVKESKQDESGMPNNRFLAERTGGTYSTLKVQPAELEDSGVYFCASSAIISGTRPENSYNEQFFGPGTRLTVL.

This clone has more than one count but fewer than ten. The genes are TRBV4-3 and TRBJ2-7; possibly TRBD1 for D (6 bases). Trimming removed 0 bases at V and 3 bases at J, with 15 bases between. Germline V CDR1 and CDR2: LGHNA, YSLEER. CDR3 length equals 16 residues. The CDR3 nucleotides are TGCGCCAGCAGCCAAGACCACACCGGGACACTCTACGAGCAGTACTTC. Protein sequence: CASSQDHTGTLYEQYF.

About this clone: This sample includes further DNA sequences coding for the same CDR3. The gene calls are TRBV30 and TRBJ2-7; D is ambiguous. The V gene's germline CDR1 is GTSNPN and CDR2 SVGIG (reference sequence). The V and J ends lost 1 base and 3 bases respectively, with 4 bases between them. This CDR3 is built from 11 residues. CDR3 in amino acids: CAWSEGYEQYF. The CDR3 DNA reads TGTGCCTGGAGTGAGGGCTACGAGCAGTACTTC.

This clone turned up a few times. J is TRBJ2-7 and V is TRBV9; 9 nucleotides line up with TRBD1. V gave up 0 bases and J gave up 5 bases; unmatched junction bases: 0. CDR1 and CDR2 from the germline V gene are SGDLS and YYNGEE. The CDR3 is 13 amino acids. The CDR3 coding sequence is TGTGCCAGCAGCGTAGGGACAGGGGACGAGCAGTACTTC. This encodes CASSVGTGDEQYF.

This chain joins TRBV2 and TRBJ2-1, with 8 bases identical to TRBD1. After removal of 8 bases from V and 8 bases from J, the junction contained 11 bases not matched to a gene. CDR1 SNHLY and CDR2 FYNNEI come from the germline V gene. This CDR3 contains 14 residues. The CDR3, as DNA: TGTGCCAGCTTCACGGACAGGGCGGAGGATGAGCAGTTCTTC. This codes for CASFTDRAEDEQFF.

The chain employs TRBV29-1 and TRBJ2-1; D is ambiguous. This CDR3 has 14 amino acids. Germline V gene sequence: CDR1 SQVTM, CDR2 ANQGSEA. Trimming pared 0 bases from V and 2 bases from J, leaving 8 bases between. The DNA for the CDR3 is TGCAGCGTTGAAGACCGGGCCCCCTACAATGAGCAGTTCTTC. It codes for CSVEDRAPYNEQFF.

The CDR3 nucleotides read TGTGCCATCAGTGAGTTAAGGGCCCAGGGCAAGGAGACCCAGTACTTC. This gives the protein CAISELRAQGKETQYF. The J gene is TRBJ2-5, the V gene TRBV10-3, with D possibly TRBD1 on 5 matching bases. The CDR3 is 16 amino acids. CDR1 and CDR2 from the germline V gene are ENHRY and SYGVKD. Deletions cut 1 base from V and 5 bases from J, with 17 bases between.

This sequence joins TRBV15 and TRBJ2-5; D is unclear. The CDR3 is 14 residues long. CDR1 LNHNV and CDR2 YYDKDF come from the germline V gene (reference sequence). Trimming shortened V by 1 base and J by 5 bases, and 11 bases separated the two germline ends. The CDR3 DNA sequence: TGTGCCACCAGCAGAGGGATACAGCGCGAGACCCAGTACTTC. As protein: CATSRGIQRETQYF.

In this sample, this clone turned up a few times. This chain joins TRBV29-1 and TRBJ2-7; possibly TRBD1 for D (6 bases). The germline CDR1 and CDR2 sequences are SQVTM and ANQGSEA. Between the trimmed V and J ends, which lost 4 bases and 3 bases, there was a span of 16 bases. The CDR3 is 14 amino acids. CDR3 DNA sequence: TGCAGCGTTGGTCTCGGGGACAACTTCTACGAGCAGTACTTC. It encodes CSVGLGDNFYEQYF.

There are a few counts of this clone. This rearrangement joins TRBV29-1 to TRBJ2-3, with D possibly being TRBD1 (6 bases). V shed 6 bases and J shed 0 bases, with 13 bases lying between them. The CDR3 is 14 residues long. Per germline, CDR1 SQVTM and CDR2 ANQGSEA. The CDR3 sequence: CSVAGEESTDTQYF. The CDR3 DNA sequence: TGCAGCGTGGCAGGGGAAGAAAGCACAGATACGCAGTATTTT.

A few counts support this clone. CDR3 region: CATSKQTGADEKLFF. CDR3 DNA sequence: TGTGCCACCAGCAAACAGACAGGGGCAGATGAAAAACTGTTTTTT. The chain couples TRBV15 to TRBJ1-4, with 8 bases fitting TRBD1. CDR1 is LNHNV, CDR2 YYDKDF, per germline (reference sequence). The CDR3 consists of 15 residues. The ends lost 4 bases at V and 6 bases at J; junction bases unmatched: 7.

V gene TRBV29-1 combines with J gene TRBJ1-2; the match to TRBD1 covers 12 bases. Germline lookup yields CDR1 SQVTM and CDR2 ANQGSEA. J lost 7 bases, V lost 5 bases, and 5 bases had no gene match. CDR3 length: 13 amino acids. CDR3 DNA sequence: TGCAGCGTTACCCGGGACAGGGGGCTTGGCTACACCTTC. Its translation is CSVTRDRGLGYTF.

CDR3 residues: CSVEGQSSYYGYTF. CDR3 nucleotide sequence: TGCAGCGTTGAAGGACAGTCCTCTTACTATGGCTACACCTTC. The chain links TRBV29-1 to TRBJ1-2, with D possibly matching TRBD1 (5 bases). The germline V and J ends were trimmed by 1 base and 3 bases, with 12 bases remaining between them. Germline V gene sequence: CDR1 SQVTM, CDR2 ANQGSEA. This CDR3 spans 14 amino acids. Full variable domain (missing parts from reference TRBV29-1 and TRBJ1-2): SAVISQKPSRDICQRGTSLTIQCQVDSQVTMMFWYRQQPGQSLTLIATANQGSEATYESGFVIDKFPISRPNLTFSTLTVSNMSPEDSSIYLCSVEGQSSYYGYTFGSGTRLTVV.

The CDR3 loop is CASSPDRSNYGYTF. For the CDR3, the DNA is TGTGCCAGCAGCCCGGACAGGTCTAACTATGGCTACACCTTC. The chain couples TRBV9 to TRBJ1-2; TRBD1 matches at 7 bases. This CDR3 comprises 14 residues. The V gene end was trimmed by 4 bases and the J gene end by 0 bases; junction bases not matched to a gene: 3. Germline loops: CDR1 SGDLS, CDR2 YYNGEE.

V is TRBV29-1 and J is TRBJ2-7; D possibly corresponds to TRBD1 (6 bases). Trimming pared 8 bases from V and 4 bases from J, leaving 12 bases between. The CDR3 spans 11 residues. Germline V lookup: CDR1 SQVTM, CDR2 ANQGSEA. The CDR3 reads CSFTRGYEQYF. The CDR3 region has the DNA TGCAGCTTTACCAGGGGTTACGAGCAGTACTTC.

The J gene is TRBJ2-6, the V gene TRBV30; D may be TRBD1 (5 bases). The germline CDR1 and CDR2 sequences are GTSNPN and SVGIG (reference sequence). V lost 0 bases and J 2 bases, leaving 5 bases between the germline ends. This CDR3 comprises 14 residues. CDR3 amino acids: CAWSVQAGANVLTF. The CDR3 DNA sequence: TGTGCCTGGAGTGTACAGGCTGGGGCCAACGTCCTGACTTTC.

By sample fraction, this clone is medium-sized. This chain links TRBV6-4 with TRBJ1-4, with D maybe TRBD1 (6 bases). The germline V gene has CDR1 MRHNA and CDR2 SNTAGT. CDR3 length equals 14 residues. V was clipped by 3 bases and J by 2 bases, with 7 bases between them. The CDR3 here is CASSEGATNEKLFF. In nucleotides, the CDR3 is TGTGCCAGCAGTGAGGGGGCGACTAATGAAAAACTGTTTTTT.

The V gene is TRBV30, the J gene TRBJ2-3; TRBD2 aligns across 8 bases. Germline loops: CDR1 GTSNPN, CDR2 SVGIG (reference sequence). J gave up 1 base and V 5 bases, and 5 bases lay outside the gene matches. This CDR3 is built from 14 residues. The CDR3 DNA reads TGTGCCTGGTCCGAACTAGCGGGCACAGATACGCAGTATTTT. This encodes CAWSELAGTDTQYF.

In this sample, this clone turned up a few times. The chain has TRBV4-3 and TRBJ1-5; D is uncertain. The CDR3 covers 14 residues. The germline gives CDR1 LGHNA, CDR2 YSLEER. Trimming removed 3 bases at V and 2 bases at J, with 8 bases between. The CDR3 nucleotides read TGCGCCAGCAGCCAGTTTAGGGGCAATCAGCCCCAGCATTTT. This gives the protein CASSQFRGNQPQHF.